The 8 T cell receptor beta chains in this list originate from one sample, sequenced in a study of shared clonotypes between healthy human individuals. Some clones are missing from TCRdb's copy, which holds only in-frame ones; the method was immunoSEQ multiplex PCR. This table holds 950,000 to 1,100,000 clones, roughly 70% found once. Sequenced material: memory CD4+ T cells sorted from blood. This sample's subset: CD45RA-negative fraction. The receptors stem from a man aged 18 to 30 in good health.

In this sample, this clone turned up many times. The chain carries TRBV7-2 and TRBJ1-2; the D gene is possibly TRBD1 (6 bases). CDR1 SGHTA and CDR2 FQGNSA come from the germline V gene. There are 13 residues in the CDR3. Trimming removed 1 base from V and 13 bases from J, with 16 bases in between. This CDR3 is CASSLVEGVLGTF. For the CDR3, the DNA is TGTGCCAGCAGCTTAGTAGAGGGGGTCTTAGGCACCTTC.

The chain combines TRBV2 with TRBJ2-5, with TRBD1 identical over 10 bases. Germline loops: CDR1 SNHLY, CDR2 FYNNEI. The CDR3 runs to 15 residues. The trim removed 7 bases at V and 11 bases at J, leaving 16 bases unmatched. CDR3 in amino acids: CASTTGQGDPSNQYF. The CDR3 bases are TGTGCCAGCACTACTGGACAGGGGGATCCGAGCAATCAGTACTTC.

Only a few counts were recorded for this clone. The V call is TRBV10-3, the J call TRBJ1-5, with a possible D match to TRBD1 (5 bases). Trimming took off 6 bases at V and 3 bases at J, with 12 bases between the two ends. Germline assignment: CDR1 ENHRY and CDR2 SYGVKD. The CDR3 is 14 residues long. The CDR3 here is CAISRDGPNQPQHF. DNA for the CDR3: TGTGCCATCAGCCGGGACGGACCCAATCAGCCCCAGCATTTT.

J is TRBJ2-2 and V is TRBV2; the match to TRBD1 covers 9 bases. J lost 5 bases, V lost 6 bases, and 4 bases had no gene match. This CDR3 has 14 residues. The germline gives CDR1 SNHLY, CDR2 FYNNEI. CDR3 sequence reads: CASRGQGITGELFF. CDR3 in DNA: TGTGCCAGCAGGGGACAGGGTATAACCGGGGAGCTGTTTTTT.

This chain uses TRBV19 with TRBJ1-5; TRBD1 matches 9 bases. Germline V gene data show CDR1 as LNHDA and CDR2 as SQIVND (reference sequence). V lost 4 bases, J lost 5 bases, and 6 bases stayed unmatched. The CDR3 contains 15 residues. CDR3 protein: CASSRGDRADQPQHF. For the CDR3, the DNA is TGTGCCAGTAGTAGGGGGGACAGGGCCGATCAGCCCCAGCATTTT.

This chain links TRBV5-1 with TRBJ2-3; TRBD2 aligns across 11 bases. V was clipped by 4 bases and J by 3 bases; unmatched bases: 7. This CDR3 contains 16 residues. Germline V lookup: CDR1 SGHRS, CDR2 YFSETQ. CDR3 in DNA: TGCGCCAGCAGCCCCGTACTAGCGGGAGAGACAGATACGCAGTATTTT. Translation: CASSPVLAGETDTQYF.

The CDR3, as DNA: TGTGCCAGCAGCCTGAGAGTGGGATTTTCCTACGAGCAGTACTTC. Amino acid sequence: CASSLRVGFSYEQYF. V gene TRBV2 combines with J gene TRBJ2-7, with D uncertain. The CDR3 covers 15 residues. The germline V gene encodes CDR1 SNHLY and CDR2 FYNNEI. Trimming removed 6 bases at V and 1 base at J, with 16 bases between.

This chain uses TRBV2 with TRBJ2-7; D might be TRBD1 (6 bases). The germline V gene encodes CDR1 SNHLY and CDR2 FYNNEI. V gave up 4 bases and J gave up 4 bases, with 14 bases separating them. CDR3 length: 14 amino acids. For the CDR3, the DNA is TGTGCCAGCAGTGTACAGGGAATGGGGTACGAGCAGTACTTC. It codes for CASSVQGMGYEQYF.